The clone carrying this T cell receptor (beta chain) was observed at least ten times. The antigen is unknown. This record comes from a study of neurological immune-mediated disorders. General study points: A possible signature appeared as one related-CDR3 cluster, in which phylogenetic grouping placed the repertoires of 18 of 34 multiple sclerosis patients. Expanded clones shared no identical CDR3 amino acid sequences across subjects, which suggested private TCR-beta repertoires in all groups.

Each CDR3 protein is one row after TCRdb ran MiXCR on the 5' RACE reads. The sample yields 66,000 or so distinct CDR3 sequences, 3% to 4% seen once. This CDR3 comprises 12 residues. V was pared by 8 bases and J by 6 bases, with 7 bases of the junction left unmatched. Germline CDR1 reads SQVTM; CDR2 reads ANQGSEA. Sequenced sample: PBMCs. The genes are TRBV29-1 and TRBJ2-1; the match to TRBD1 covers 7 bases. This sequence was found in a man aged 35 to 55 with multiple sclerosis. This chain's CDR3 is CSFPGQPNEQFF. The CDR3 DNA sequence: TGCAGCTTCCCGGGACAGCCCAATGAGCAGTTCTTC.